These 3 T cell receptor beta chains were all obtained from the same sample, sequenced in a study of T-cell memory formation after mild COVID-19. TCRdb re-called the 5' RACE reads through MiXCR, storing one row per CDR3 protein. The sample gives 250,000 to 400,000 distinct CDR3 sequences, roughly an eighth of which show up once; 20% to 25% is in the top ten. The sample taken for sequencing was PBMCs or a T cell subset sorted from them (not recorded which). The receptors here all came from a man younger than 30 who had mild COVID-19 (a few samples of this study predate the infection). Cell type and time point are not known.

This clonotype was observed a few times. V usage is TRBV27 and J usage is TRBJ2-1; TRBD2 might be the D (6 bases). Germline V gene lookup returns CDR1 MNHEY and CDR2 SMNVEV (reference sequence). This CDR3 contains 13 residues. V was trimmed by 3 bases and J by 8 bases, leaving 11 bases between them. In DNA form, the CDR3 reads TGTGCCAGCAGTTTGGCGGGGTTAGATGAGCAGTTCTTC. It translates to CASSLAGLDEQFF.

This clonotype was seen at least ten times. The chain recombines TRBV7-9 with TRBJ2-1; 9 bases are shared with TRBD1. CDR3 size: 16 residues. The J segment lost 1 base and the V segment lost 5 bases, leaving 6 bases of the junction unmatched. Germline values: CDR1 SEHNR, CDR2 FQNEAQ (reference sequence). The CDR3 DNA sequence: TGTGCCAGCAGCCCACGGACAGGGGTTTCCTACAATGAGCAGTTCTTC. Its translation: CASSPRTGVSYNEQFF.

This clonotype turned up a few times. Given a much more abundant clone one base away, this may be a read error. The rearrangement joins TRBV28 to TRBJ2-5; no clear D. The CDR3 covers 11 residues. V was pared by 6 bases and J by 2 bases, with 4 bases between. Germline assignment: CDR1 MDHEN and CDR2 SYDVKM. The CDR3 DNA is TGTGCCAGCAGATTACAAGAGACCCAGTACTTC. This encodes CASRLQETQYF.